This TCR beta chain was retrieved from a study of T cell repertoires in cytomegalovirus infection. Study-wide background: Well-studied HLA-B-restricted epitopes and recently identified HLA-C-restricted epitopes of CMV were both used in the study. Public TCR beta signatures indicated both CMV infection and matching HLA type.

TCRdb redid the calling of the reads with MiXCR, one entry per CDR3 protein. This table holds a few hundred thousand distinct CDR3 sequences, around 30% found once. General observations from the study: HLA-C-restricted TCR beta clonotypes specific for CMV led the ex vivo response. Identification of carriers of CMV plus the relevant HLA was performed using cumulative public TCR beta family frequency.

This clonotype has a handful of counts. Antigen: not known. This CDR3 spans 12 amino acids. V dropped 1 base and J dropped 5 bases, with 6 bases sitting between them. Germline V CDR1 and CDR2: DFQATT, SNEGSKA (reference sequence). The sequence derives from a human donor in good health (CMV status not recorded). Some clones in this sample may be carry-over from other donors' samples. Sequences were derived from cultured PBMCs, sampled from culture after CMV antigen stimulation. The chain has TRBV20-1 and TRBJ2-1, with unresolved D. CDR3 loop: CSARGRNNEQFF. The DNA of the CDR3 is TGCAGTGCTAGAGGCCGGAACAATGAGCAGTTCTTC.